The 21 T cell receptor beta chains reported below all come from one sample, sequenced in a study of blood T cell repertoires in COVID-19. The assay was immunoSEQ multiplex PCR, and TCRdb's table has in-frame clones only and misses some. This sample yields about 140,000 clones, of which roughly four fifths are seen a single time; roughly 8.6% belongs to the top ten. The specimen was peripheral blood. The receptor source for this set is an elderly woman in a cohort sampled during active or convalescent COVID-19.

The CDR3 nucleotides are TGTGCCAGTTCGGGCAATCAGCCCCAGCATTTT. This sequence encodes CASSGNQPQHF. The chain combines TRBV28 with TRBJ1-5, with D hard to call. Germline assignment: CDR1 MDHEN and CDR2 SYDVKM. V gave up 9 bases and J gave up 2 bases, with 5 bases separating them. This CDR3 region has 11 residues.

The chain joins TRBV11-2 to TRBJ2-3; D possibly corresponds to TRBD2 (5 bases). CDR3 length equals 14 residues. Trimming shortened V by 1 base and J by 3 bases, and 8 bases separated the two germline ends. From germline, CDR1 is SGHAT and CDR2 FQNNGV. The CDR3 sequence is CASSLASPTDTQYF. In nucleotides, the CDR3 is TGTGCCAGCAGCTTAGCTAGCCCGACAGATACGCAGTATTTT.

V and J are TRBV19 and TRBJ2-4, with a possible D match to TRBD2 (6 bases). Trimming cost V 4 bases and J 0 bases, with 16 bases left between them. Germline lookup yields CDR1 LNHDA and CDR2 SQIVND (reference sequence). The CDR3 length is 17 residues. The CDR3: CASSTFARGLAKNIQYF. CDR3 DNA: TGTGCCAGTAGTACCTTTGCGCGGGGTCTAGCCAAAAACATTCAGTACTTC.

CDR3 coding DNA: TGTGCCAGCAGTTTTGCGGGGGGGACCTACGAGCAGTACTTC. Encoded protein: CASSFAGGTYEQYF. The J gene is TRBJ2-7, the V gene TRBV6-2 or TRBV6-3; 9 nucleotides align to TRBD2. V lost 4 bases to trimming and J lost 2 bases; unmatched junction nucleotides: 3. This CDR3 is built from 14 residues. Germline loops: CDR1 MNHEY, CDR2 SVGEGT.

The genes are TRBV6-5 and TRBJ1-1, with 7 nucleotides matching TRBD1. This CDR3 is built from 15 residues. V trimming: 6 bases; J trimming: 4 bases; junction bases outside the gene matches: 11. Germline CDR1 MNHEY, CDR2 SVGAGI. For the CDR3, the DNA is TGTGCCAGCAGGCGCAAATCAGACAGGGTCACTGAAGCTTTCTTT. It is translated as CASRRKSDRVTEAFF.

The V and J genes are TRBV2 and TRBJ2-5; TRBD2 is a possible D gene (5 bases). The V and J ends lost 6 bases and 2 bases respectively, with 13 bases between them. Germline-derived CDR1 and CDR2 are SNHLY and FYNNEI. This CDR3 spans 14 amino acids. CDR3 nucleotide sequence: TGTGCCAGCAGCCAGACCGGGATACAAGAGACCCAGTACTTC. Protein: CASSQTGIQETQYF.

V usage is TRBV7-9 and J usage is TRBJ2-2; TRBD1 matches 7 bases. V lost 6 bases, J lost 4 bases, and 5 bases stayed unmatched. Germline V gives CDR1 SEHNR, CDR2 FQNEAQ (reference sequence). The CDR3 extends over 14 amino acids. The CDR3 spells CASSIAGGTGELFF. The CDR3 nucleotides are TGTGCCAGCAGTATAGCAGGGGGCACCGGGGAGCTGTTTTTT.

The V and J genes are TRBV24-1 and TRBJ2-3, with a tentative D call TRBD1 (6 bases). Trimming removed 4 bases from V and 3 bases from J, with 16 bases in between. Germline loops: CDR1 KGHDR, CDR2 SFDVKD. CDR3 size: 16 residues. The CDR3 nucleotides read TGTGCCACCAGTGACCCCAGGGGAGTCGGGACAGATACGCAGTATTTT. Translating gives CATSDPRGVGTDTQYF.

This clone was counted between two and nine times. The genes are TRBV18 and TRBJ1-1, with D possibly TRBD1 on 5 matching bases. V lost 5 bases and J lost 3, with 13 bases in between. This CDR3 is 14 amino acids long. Germline assignment: CDR1 KGHSH and CDR2 LQKENI. The CDR3: CASSFSSRDTEAFF. The DNA for the CDR3 is TGTGCCAGCTCATTTTCCTCCAGGGACACTGAAGCTTTCTTT.

The chain recombines TRBV7-2 with TRBJ2-3; D not resolved. This CDR3 has 15 amino acids. Deletions cut 2 bases from V and 6 bases from J, with 15 bases between. Germline assignment: CDR1 SGHTA and CDR2 FQGNSA. The CDR3 sequence: CASSLRGSHLDTQYF. As DNA, the CDR3 is TGTGCCAGCAGCTTACGTGGTAGCCACTTGGATACGCAGTATTTT. The full variable domain, with the rest looked up from reference TRBV7-2 and TRBJ2-3, is GAGVSQSPSNKVTEKGKDVELRCDPISGHTALYWYRQSLGQGLEFLIYFQGNSAPDKSGLPSDRFSAERTGGSVSTLTIQRTQQEDSAVYLCASSLRGSHLDTQYFGPGTRLTVL.

The CDR3 loop reads CASSRDGTGTGYTF. The CDR3 nucleotides are TGTGCCAGCAGCCGAGACGGGACAGGAACCGGCTACACCTTC. This chain uses TRBV7-8 with TRBJ1-2; 8 nucleotides line up with TRBD1. This CDR3 spans 14 amino acids. Germline CDR1 is SGHVS and CDR2 is FQNEAQ. The junction had 10 bases not matched to a gene; V was cut back by 5 bases and J by 8 bases. Full variable domain (remainder filled in from reference TRBV7-8 and TRBJ1-2): GAGVSQSPRYKVAKRGQDVALRCDPISGHVSLFWYQQALGQGPEFLTYFQNEAQLDKSGLPSDRFFAERPEGSVSTLKIQRTQQEDSAVYLCASSRDGTGTGYTFGSGTRLTVV.

This rearrangement joins TRBV4-2 to TRBJ1-4; 10 bases fit TRBD1. Unmatched junction bases numbered 3, after V lost 1 base and J lost 7 bases. This CDR3 has 15 residues. Germline CDR1 LGHNA, CDR2 YNFKEQ. In nucleotides, the CDR3 is TGTGCCAGCAGCCAAGTGACAGGGGGCAGTGAAAAACTGTTTTTT. Its translation is CASSQVTGGSEKLFF.

A few counts support this clone. The DNA for the CDR3 is TGTGCCAGTAGTCCCCGGACGGGGGTAAGCTATGGCTACACCTTC. Amino acids: CASSPRTGVSYGYTF. The V call is TRBV19, the J call TRBJ1-2; D may be TRBD1 (5 bases). From germline, CDR1 is LNHDA and CDR2 SQIVND (reference sequence). The germline V and J ends were trimmed by 5 bases and 4 bases, with 17 bases remaining between them. The length of the CDR3 is 15 residues.

The V and J genes are TRBV2 and TRBJ2-1; 11 nucleotides agree with TRBD2. The length of the CDR3 is 16 residues. The germline CDR1 and CDR2 sequences are SNHLY and FYNNEI. V lost 6 bases to trimming and J lost 9 bases; unmatched junction nucleotides: 13. CDR3 sequence: CASSRQISGGAGEQFF. CDR3 nucleotides: TGTGCCAGCAGCCGACAAATTAGCGGGGGGGCCGGTGAGCAGTTCTTC.

This sequence joins TRBV2 and TRBJ2-5, with D uncertain. Germline V CDR1 and CDR2: SNHLY, FYNNEI. This CDR3 contains 14 residues. Deletions cut 8 bases from V and 5 bases from J, with 18 bases between. The CDR3 region has the DNA TGTGCCAGCGGTTCGCCTAATCAGGTCGAGACCCAGTACTTC. This encodes CASGSPNQVETQYF.

CDR3 residues: CASSPRTEGYGYTF. The CDR3 nucleotides read TGCGCCAGCAGCCCTAGGACGGAGGGCTATGGCTACACCTTC. This chain connects TRBV23-1 to TRBJ1-2, with no clear D. TRBV23-1 is classed as an ORF, of uncertain function. This CDR3 is built from 14 residues. V was pared by 6 bases and J by 4 bases, with 15 bases between.

The CDR3 nucleotides are TGTGCCAGCAGCCACTCCCAGGGGGACACAGATACGCAGTATTTT. Translated, it gives CASSHSQGDTDTQYF. The V and J genes are TRBV3-1 (or the pseudogene TRBV3-2) and TRBJ2-3; TRBD1 agrees at 7 bases. Germline V gives CDR1 LGHDT, CDR2 YNNKEL (reference sequence). The V and J ends lost 3 bases and 2 bases, in that order; junction bases with no gene match: 5. CDR3 length equals 15 residues.

The chain employs TRBV7-9 and TRBJ2-3; possible D gene TRBD1, 6 bases. V was trimmed by 5 bases and J by 2 bases, leaving 11 bases between them. CDR3 length: 14 residues. Germline CDR1 SEHNR, CDR2 FQNEAQ (reference sequence). Here the CDR3 reads CASSLGQYTDTQYF. As DNA, the CDR3 is TGTGCCAGCAGCCTTGGACAGTACACAGATACGCAGTATTTT.

This chain links TRBV5-1 with TRBJ2-7; 10 bases line up with TRBD1. This CDR3 is built from 15 residues. The germline CDR1 and CDR2 sequences are SGHRS and YFSETQ. J was trimmed by 4 bases and V by 1 base; bases with no gene match: 5. In DNA, the CDR3 is TGCGCCAGCAGCTTGACGGGACAGGGGTTGTACGAGCAGTACTTC. This encodes CASSLTGQGLYEQYF.

The chain is built from TRBV7-9 and TRBJ2-7, with TRBD1 matching 10 bases. The length of the CDR3 is 12 residues. With 5 bases clipped from V and 6 bases from J, the junction kept 1 base outside the gene matches. From germline, CDR1 is SEHNR and CDR2 FQNEAQ (reference sequence). CDR3 coding DNA: TGTGCCAGCAGCCGGACAGGGGGCGAGCAGTACGTC. This encodes CASSRTGGEQYV.

The V and J genes are TRBV28 and TRBJ2-7; 8 positions agree with TRBD2. Germline V gives CDR1 MDHEN, CDR2 SYDVKM. The V gene end was trimmed by 6 bases and the J gene end by 0 bases; junction bases not matched to a gene: 13. The CDR3 extends over 17 amino acids. The CDR3: CASSYSRAAGASYEQYV. DNA of the CDR3: TGTGCCAGCAGCTACTCCCGGGCAGCGGGGGCCTCCTACGAGCAGTACGTC.